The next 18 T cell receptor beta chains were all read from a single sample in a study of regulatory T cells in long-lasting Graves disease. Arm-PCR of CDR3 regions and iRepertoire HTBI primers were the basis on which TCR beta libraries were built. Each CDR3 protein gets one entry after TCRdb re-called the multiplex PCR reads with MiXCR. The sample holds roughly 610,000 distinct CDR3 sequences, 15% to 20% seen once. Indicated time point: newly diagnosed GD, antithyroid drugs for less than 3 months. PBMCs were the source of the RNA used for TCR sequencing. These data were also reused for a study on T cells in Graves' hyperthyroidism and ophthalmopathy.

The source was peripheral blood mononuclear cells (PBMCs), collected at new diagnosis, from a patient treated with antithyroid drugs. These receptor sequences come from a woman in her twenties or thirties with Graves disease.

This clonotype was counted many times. CDR3 nucleotides: TGTGCCAGCAGGGTATGGACAGATACGCAGTATTTT. As protein: CASRVWTDTQYF. The rearrangement joins TRBV28 to TRBJ2-3; D not resolved. The CDR3 has 12 residues. The V and J ends lost 6 bases and 3 bases respectively, with 7 bases between them. Germline lookup yields CDR1 MDHEN and CDR2 SYDVKM. Filled out from reference TRBV28 and TRBJ2-3, the complete variable domain reads DVKVTQSSRYLVKRTGEKVFLECVQDMDHENMFWYRQDPGLGLRLIYFSYDVKMKEKGDIPEGYSVSREKKERFSLILESASTNQTSMYLCASRVWTDTQYFGPGTRLTVL.

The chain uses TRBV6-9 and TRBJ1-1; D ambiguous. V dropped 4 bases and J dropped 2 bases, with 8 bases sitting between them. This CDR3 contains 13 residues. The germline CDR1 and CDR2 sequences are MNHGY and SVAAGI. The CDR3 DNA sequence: TGTGCCAGCAGTTCGCACACTAACACTGAAGCTTTCTTT. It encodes CASSSHTNTEAFF.

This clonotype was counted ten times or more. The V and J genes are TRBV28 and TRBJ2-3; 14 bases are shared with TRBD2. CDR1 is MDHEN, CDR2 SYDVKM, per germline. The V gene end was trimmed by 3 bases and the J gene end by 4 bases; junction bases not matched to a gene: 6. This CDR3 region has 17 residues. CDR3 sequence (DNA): TGTGCCAGCAGTTTCCGGCGGACTAGCGGGAGGCCAGATACGCAGTATTTT. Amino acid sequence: CASSFRRTSGRPDTQYF.

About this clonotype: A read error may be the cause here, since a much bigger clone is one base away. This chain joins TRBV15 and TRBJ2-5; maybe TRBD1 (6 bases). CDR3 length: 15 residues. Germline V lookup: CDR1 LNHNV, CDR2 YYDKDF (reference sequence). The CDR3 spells CATNRQVNFPETQYF. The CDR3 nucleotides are TGTGCCACCAACAGACAGGTTAACTTCCCAGAGACCCAGTACTTC. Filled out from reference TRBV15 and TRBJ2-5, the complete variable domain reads DAMVIQNPRYQVTQFGKPVTLSCSQTLNHNVMYWYQQKSSQAPKLLFHYYDKDFNNEADTPDNFQSRRPNTSFCFLDIRSPGLGDTAMYLCATNRQVNFPETQYFGPGTRLLVL.

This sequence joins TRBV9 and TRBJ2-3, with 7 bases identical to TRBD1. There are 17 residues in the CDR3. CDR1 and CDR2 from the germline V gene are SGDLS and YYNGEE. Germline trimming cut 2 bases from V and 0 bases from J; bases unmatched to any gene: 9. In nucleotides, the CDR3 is TGTGCCAGCAGCGTCCGGGACAGCGAAGCTAGCACAGATACGCAGTATTTT. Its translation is CASSVRDSEASTDTQYF.

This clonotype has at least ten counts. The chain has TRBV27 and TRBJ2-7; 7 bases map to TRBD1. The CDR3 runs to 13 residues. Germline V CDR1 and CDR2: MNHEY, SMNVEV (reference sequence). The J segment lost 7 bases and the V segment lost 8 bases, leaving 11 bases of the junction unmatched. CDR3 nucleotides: TGTGCCAGCTTGGCCCCAGGGGGAAGTGAGCAGTACTTC. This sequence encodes CASLAPGGSEQYF.

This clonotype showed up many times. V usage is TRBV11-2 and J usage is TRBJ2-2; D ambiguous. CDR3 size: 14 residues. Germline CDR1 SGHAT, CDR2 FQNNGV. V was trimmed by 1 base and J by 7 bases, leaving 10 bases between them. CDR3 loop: CASSLGFGVGELFF. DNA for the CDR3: TGTGCCAGCAGCTTAGGATTCGGAGTCGGGGAGCTGTTTTTT.

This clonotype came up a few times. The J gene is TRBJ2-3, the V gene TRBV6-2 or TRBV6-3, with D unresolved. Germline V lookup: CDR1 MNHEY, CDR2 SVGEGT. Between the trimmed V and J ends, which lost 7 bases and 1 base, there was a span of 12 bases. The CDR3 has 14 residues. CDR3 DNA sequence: TGTGCCAGCAAAGGACCATATGGCACAGATACGCAGTATTTT. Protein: CASKGPYGTDTQYF.

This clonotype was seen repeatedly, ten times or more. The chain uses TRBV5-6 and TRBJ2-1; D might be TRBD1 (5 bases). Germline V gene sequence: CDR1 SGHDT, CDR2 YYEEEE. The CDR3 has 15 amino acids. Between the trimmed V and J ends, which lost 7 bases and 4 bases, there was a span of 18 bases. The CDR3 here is CASRTRRVPYNEQFF. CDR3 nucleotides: TGTGCCAGCCGGACACGACGGGTACCTTACAATGAGCAGTTCTTC.

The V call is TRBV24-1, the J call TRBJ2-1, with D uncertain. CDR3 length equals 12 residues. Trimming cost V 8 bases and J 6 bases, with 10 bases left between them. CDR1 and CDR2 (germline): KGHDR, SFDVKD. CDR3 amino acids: CATKGHTNEQFF. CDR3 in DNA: TGTGCCACCAAGGGCCACACCAATGAGCAGTTCTTC.

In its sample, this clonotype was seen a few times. The CDR3 loop is CAWGGYNEKLFF. Here the CDR3 DNA reads TGTGCCTGGGGCGGCTACAATGAAAAACTGTTTTTT. This chain links TRBV30 with TRBJ1-4; D is unclear. From germline, CDR1 is GTSNPN and CDR2 SVGIG (reference sequence). The CDR3 length is 12 residues. V lost 5 bases to trimming and J lost 5 bases, with 9 bases between them.

This chain's CDR3 is CSVSGGRTDTQYF. The CDR3 DNA reads TGCAGCGTCAGCGGGGGCCGCACAGATACGCAGTATTTT. The chain employs TRBV29-1 and TRBJ2-3, with 8 positions matching TRBD2. V gave up 6 bases and J gave up 1 base; unmatched junction bases: 3. CDR3 length: 13 amino acids. Germline-derived CDR1 and CDR2 are SQVTM and ANQGSEA.

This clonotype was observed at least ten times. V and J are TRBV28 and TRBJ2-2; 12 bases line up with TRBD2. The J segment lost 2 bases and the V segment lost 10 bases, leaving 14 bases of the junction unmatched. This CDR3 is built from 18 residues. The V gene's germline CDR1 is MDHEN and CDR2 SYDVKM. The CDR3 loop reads CATKAGGLAGPNTGELFF. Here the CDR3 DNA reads TGTGCCACTAAGGCTGGGGGACTAGCGGGCCCCAACACCGGGGAGCTGTTTTTT.

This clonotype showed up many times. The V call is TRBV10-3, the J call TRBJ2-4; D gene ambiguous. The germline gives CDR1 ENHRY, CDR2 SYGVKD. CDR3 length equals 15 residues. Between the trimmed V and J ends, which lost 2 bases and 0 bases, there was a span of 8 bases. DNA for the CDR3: TGTGCCATCAGTGAGGACCTTCAAGCCAAAAACATTCAGTACTTC. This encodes CAISEDLQAKNIQYF.

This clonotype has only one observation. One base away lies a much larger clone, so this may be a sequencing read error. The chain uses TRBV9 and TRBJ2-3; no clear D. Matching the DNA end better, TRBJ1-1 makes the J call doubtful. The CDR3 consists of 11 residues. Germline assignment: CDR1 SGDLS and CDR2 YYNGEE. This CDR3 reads CASSVGEEAFF. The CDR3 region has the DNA TGTGCCAGCAGCGTAGGGGAGGAAGCTTTCTTT.

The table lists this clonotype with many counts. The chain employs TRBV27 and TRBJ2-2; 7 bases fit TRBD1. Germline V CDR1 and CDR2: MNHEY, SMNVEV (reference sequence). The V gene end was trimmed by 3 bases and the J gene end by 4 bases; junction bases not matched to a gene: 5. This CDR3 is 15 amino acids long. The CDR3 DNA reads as TGTGCCAGCAGTTTGGACAGGCGAGGCACCGGGGAGCTGTTTTTT. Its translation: CASSLDRRGTGELFF.

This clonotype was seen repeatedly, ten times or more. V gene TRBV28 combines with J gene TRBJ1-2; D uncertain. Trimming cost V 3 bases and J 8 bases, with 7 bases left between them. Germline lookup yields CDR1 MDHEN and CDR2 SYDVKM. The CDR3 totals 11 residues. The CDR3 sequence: CASSFLRGYTF. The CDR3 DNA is TGTGCCAGCAGTTTCCTGAGAGGCTACACCTTC.

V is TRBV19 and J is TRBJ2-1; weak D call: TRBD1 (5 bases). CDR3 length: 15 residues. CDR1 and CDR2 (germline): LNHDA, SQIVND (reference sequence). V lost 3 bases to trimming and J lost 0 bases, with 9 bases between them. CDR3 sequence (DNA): TGTGCCAGTAGTATGGACAAGAGCTCCTACAATGAGCAGTTCTTC. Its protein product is CASSMDKSSYNEQFF.